A single TCR beta chain is shown here with its context. This entry belongs to a study of blood T cell repertoires in COVID-19. Looked up from germline, CDR1 is KGHSH and CDR2 is LQKENI. CDR3 length: 18 amino acids. Between the trimmed V and J ends, which lost 3 bases and 0 bases, there was a span of 15 bases. Generated by immunoSEQ multiplex PCR, the TCRdb table keeps only in-frame clones and is missing some. This table holds tens of thousands of clones, 65% to 90% found once. Sequenced material: peripheral blood. The rearrangement uses TRBV18 and TRBJ1-6, with D tentatively TRBD1 (6 bases). The clonotype was recovered from a woman aged 60-75 years with acute or convalescent COVID-19. The CDR3 sequence: CASSPTRQGSSYNSPLHF. CDR3 nucleotide sequence: TGTGCCAGCTCACCCACACGGCAGGGGAGCTCCTATAATTCACCCCTCCACTTT.